A selection of T cell receptor beta chains follows, all from one sample in a study of T cells in Graves' hyperthyroidism and ophthalmopathy. From the multiplex PCR reads, TCRdb called clonotypes with MiXCR, one entry per CDR3 protein. The table includes some 360,000 distinct CDR3 sequences, about 15% detected once. Material for sequencing was blood. Receptor source: an older woman with Graves' hyperthyroidism. Each CDR3 is given without its conserved first and last residue. A D gene is named only where the DNA matches it firmly.

v_call,j_call,d_call,cdr3_aa
TRBV20-1,TRBJ2-3,.,SSKLGASTDTQY
TRBV28,TRBJ2-3,.,ASSGSPTDTQY
TRBV27,TRBJ2-3,TRBD2,ASSLRTRRTDTQY
TRBV5-1,TRBJ1-1,.,ASSLQENLSGAF
TRBV7-7,TRBJ2-1,.,ASSRSVPEQF
TRBV4-2,TRBJ2-1,TRBD1,ASSQRQGGSYNEQF
TRBV3-1,TRBJ2-7,TRBD2,ASSGSGTTYEQY
TRBV12-3/TRBV12-4,TRBJ2-2,TRBD2,ASSSGTSGSPGELF
TRBV7-7,TRBJ2-7,.,ASSRGGLGPYEQY
TRBV7-9,TRBJ2-1,.,ASSTTQTGTPEQF
TRBV7-3,TRBJ2-1,.,ASSLQGSGAREQF
TRBV11-2,TRBJ2-1,TRBD2,ASSFPLAGDLF
TRBV7-3,TRBJ2-1,.,ASSLSGLSSYNEQF
TRBV27,TRBJ2-7,TRBD2,ASSFLAGGFSYEQY
TRBV6-2/TRBV6-3,TRBJ2-5,.,ASSWGRQLQETQY
TRBV9,TRBJ1-5,TRBD1,ASSPGGGTGGIQPQH